The sequence of this TCR beta chain was determined in a study of shared clonotypes between healthy human individuals. The run depth of the assay was deep. In replicate PCRs of sorted subsets, around 0.2 ug DNA, roughly 31,000 T cell genomes, was used. As processed by the authors: Filtering was not the same, since immunoSEQ gave junction-only sequences without quality scores. Data came from immunoSEQ multiplex PCR; TCRdb stores just in-frame clones and leaves some out. The D gene and trimming were derived from the DNA, and the V and J assignments and clone size from that table. This sample has around 2.5 million clones, with roughly 93% found just once. Researchers partitioned CD4+ cells into CD45RA+ naive and CD45RA-negative memory subsets. This TCR derives from a man in his late teens or twenties in good health. Some clones in this sample may be carry-over from other donors' samples. Sequencing input: naive CD4+ T cells from PBMCs. As for subset: CD45RA+ positively selected.

CDR3 nucleotides: TGTGCCAGCAGTTACGGGACAGGAATCTATGGCTACACCTTC. This encodes CASSYGTGIYGYTF. The rearrangement joins TRBV6-6 to TRBJ1-2, with 8 bases identical to TRBD1. The germline gives CDR1 MNHNY, CDR2 SVGAGI (reference sequence). Germline trimming cut 2 bases from V and 4 bases from J; bases unmatched to any gene: 3. The CDR3 is 14 residues long.